Listed below are T cell receptor beta chains from one sample, sequenced in a study of blood T cell repertoires in COVID-19. The table came from immunoSEQ multiplex PCR; TCRdb's copy has only in-frame clones and leaves some out. Of tens of thousands of clones in the sample, approximately 80% were seen once. Specimen: peripheral blood. These receptors were taken from a human donor in a cohort sampled during active COVID-19. Both conserved end residues are part of each CDR3. A D gene is named only where the DNA matches it firmly. Clone size is not always given. Where it is, it says once, few, many or a class for expanded clones.

cdr3_length d_call j_call clone_size v_call cdr3_aa cdr3_nt
15 TRBD2 TRBJ2-7 few TRBV9 CASSVDMGGRAEQYF TGTGCCAGCAGCGTAGATATGGGCGGGAGAGCCGAGCAGTACTTC
13 TRBD1 TRBJ1-1 - TRBV15 CATSASDRGGAFF TGTGCCACCAGCGCCAGCGACAGGGGGGGGGCTTTCTTT
16 - TRBJ2-1 once TRBV5-1 CASSFKGPGVYNEQFF TGCGCCAGCAGCTTTAAGGGCCCAGGGGTCTACAATGAGCAGTTCTTC
17 TRBD2 TRBJ2-2 - TRBV3-1/TRBV3-2 CASSQGSGRANTGELFF TGTGCCAGCAGCCAAGGTAGCGGGAGGGCGAACACCGGGGAGCTGTTTTTT
13 - TRBJ1-2 once TRBV6-5 CASEDRTPYGYTF TGTGCCAGCGAAGACAGGACCCCCTATGGCTACACCTTC
16 - TRBJ2-1 - TRBV9 CASTVMGASSYNEQFF TGTGCCAGCACCGTAATGGGGGCTAGCTCCTACAATGAGCAGTTCTTC
12 TRBD1 TRBJ2-7 - TRBV28 CASNVAGGTQYF TGTGCCAGCAACGTCGCAGGGGGAACCCAGTACTTC
11 - TRBJ2-7 - TRBV7-2 CASTTYYEQYF TGTGCCAGCACCACCTACTACGAGCAGTACTTC
15 - TRBJ2-5 - TRBV9 CASSSEGREAETQYF TGTGCCAGCAGCTCCGAGGGGCGGGAAGCGGAGACCCAGTACTTC
16 TRBD2 TRBJ2-1 - TRBV6-2/TRBV6-3 CASSYPGLAGYNEQFF TGTGCCAGCAGTTACCCCGGACTAGCGGGATACAATGAGCAGTTCTTC
14 TRBD1 TRBJ2-3 - TRBV10-1 CASSEGTATDTQYF TGCGCCAGCAGTGAAGGGACAGCCACAGATACGCAGTATTTT
14 - TRBJ1-4 - TRBV25-1 CASSESGVNEKLFF TGTGCCAGCAGTGAATCAGGGGTGAATGAAAAACTGTTTTTT
16 TRBD2 TRBJ2-5 - TRBV7-2 CASSLLGTSWQETQYF TGTGCCAGCAGCCTGCTAGGGACTAGCTGGCAAGAGACCCAGTACTTC
18 TRBD2 TRBJ2-5 - TRBV9 CASSRWQQRGLPQETQYF TGTGCCAGCAGCCGCTGGCAGCAGCGGGGACTACCCCAAGAGACCCAGTACTTC
13 - TRBJ2-1 - TRBV18 CASSPTVYNEQFF TGTGCCAGCTCCCCCACAGTCTACAATGAGCAGTTCTTC
15 - TRBJ2-7 - TRBV7-2 CASSSVSGASAEQYF TGTGCCAGCAGCTCCGTGTCGGGAGCATCTGCCGAGCAGTACTTC
15 - TRBJ1-2 - TRBV29-1 CSVYPHRALFYGYTF TGCAGCGTTTACCCCCACAGGGCCCTCTTCTATGGCTACACCTTC
13 TRBD2 TRBJ2-1 - TRBV6-1 CASSDQAGNEQFF TGTGCCAGCAGTGATCAAGCGGGGAATGAGCAGTTCTTC
15 - TRBJ1-5 - TRBV28 CASSFVRVGNQPQHF TGTGCCAGCAGTTTCGTCCGGGTTGGCAATCAGCCCCAGCATTTT
14 TRBD2 TRBJ2-1 few TRBV5-1 CASSPTSVDDEQFF TGCGCCAGCAGCCCTACTAGCGTGGACGATGAGCAGTTCTTC
14 - TRBJ1-4 - TRBV5-1 CASSWGPSGEKLFF TGCGCCAGCAGCTGGGGGCCTTCGGGTGAAAAACTGTTTTTT
14 - TRBJ1-1 - TRBV5-1 CASSLGHVIGEAFF TGCGCCAGCAGCCTGGGCCACGTGATCGGTGAAGCTTTCTTT
16 TRBD1 TRBJ2-2 - TRBV7-3 CASSLPGTGGTGELFF TGTGCCAGCAGCTTACCCGGGACAGGGGGAACCGGGGAGCTGTTTTTT
17 TRBD2 TRBJ2-3 - TRBV5-6 CASSPPASGWVSDTQYF TGTGCCAGCAGCCCCCCGGCTAGCGGGTGGGTTTCAGATACGCAGTATTTT
16 TRBD2 TRBJ2-3 - TRBV5-1 CASSLVLAGAGDTQYF TGCGCCAGCAGCTTGGTACTAGCGGGAGCGGGAGATACGCAGTATTTT
16 - TRBJ2-4 once TRBV6-4 CASSDSTKIAKNIQYF TGTGCCAGCAGTGATTCTACTAAAATAGCCAAAAACATTCAGTACTTC
13 - TRBJ2-7 - TRBV28 CATNGGAIYEQYF TGTGCCACCAACGGAGGGGCGATCTACGAGCAGTACTTC